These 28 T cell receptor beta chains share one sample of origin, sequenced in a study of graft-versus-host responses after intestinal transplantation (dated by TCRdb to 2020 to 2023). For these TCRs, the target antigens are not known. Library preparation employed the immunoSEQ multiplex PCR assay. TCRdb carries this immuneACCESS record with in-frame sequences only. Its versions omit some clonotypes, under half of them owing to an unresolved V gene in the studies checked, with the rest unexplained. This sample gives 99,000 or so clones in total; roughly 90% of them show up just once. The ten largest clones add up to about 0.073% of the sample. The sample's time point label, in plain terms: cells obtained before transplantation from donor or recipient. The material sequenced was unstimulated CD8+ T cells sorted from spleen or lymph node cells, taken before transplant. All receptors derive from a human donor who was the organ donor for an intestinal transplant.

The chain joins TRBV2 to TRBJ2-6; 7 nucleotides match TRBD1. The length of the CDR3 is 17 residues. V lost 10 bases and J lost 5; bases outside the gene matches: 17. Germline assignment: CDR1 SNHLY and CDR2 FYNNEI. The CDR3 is CAKQPETGIGRANVLTF. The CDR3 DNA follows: TGTGCCAAACAACCGGAGACAGGGATAGGTAGGGCCAACGTCCTGACTTTC.

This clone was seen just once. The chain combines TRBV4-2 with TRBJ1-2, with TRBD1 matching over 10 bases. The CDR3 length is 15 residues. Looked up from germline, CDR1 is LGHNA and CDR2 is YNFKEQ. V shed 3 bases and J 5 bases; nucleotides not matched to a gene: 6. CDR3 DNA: TGTGCCAGCAGCCAGAGGGACAGGGGCGTATATGGCTACACCTTC. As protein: CASSQRDRGVYGYTF.

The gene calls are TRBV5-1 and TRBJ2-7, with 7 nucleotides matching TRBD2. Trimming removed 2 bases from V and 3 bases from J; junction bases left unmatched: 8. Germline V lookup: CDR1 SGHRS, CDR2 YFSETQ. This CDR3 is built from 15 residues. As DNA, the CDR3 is TGCGCCAGCAGCTTTTCCGGGACTACCAACTACGAGCAGTACTTC. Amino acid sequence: CASSFSGTTNYEQYF.

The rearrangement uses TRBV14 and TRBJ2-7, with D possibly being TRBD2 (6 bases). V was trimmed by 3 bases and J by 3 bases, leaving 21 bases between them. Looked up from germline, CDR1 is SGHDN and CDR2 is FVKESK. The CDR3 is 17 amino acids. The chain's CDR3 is CASSQGTGLFPLYEQYF. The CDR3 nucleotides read TGTGCCAGCAGCCAGGGGACGGGACTCTTTCCCCTCTACGAGCAGTACTTC. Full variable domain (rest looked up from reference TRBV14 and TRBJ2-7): EAGVTQFPSHSVIEKGQTVTLRCDPISGHDNLYWYRRVMGKEIKFLLHFVKESKQDESGMPNNRFLAERTGGTYSTLKVQPAELEDSGVYFCASSQGTGLFPLYEQYFGPGTRLTVT.

Written as DNA, the CDR3 is TGTGCCAGCAGCGTAGCCGGAGGGAGCGGGGGGAAATACAATGAGCAGTTCTTC. Translation gives CASSVAGGSGGKYNEQFF. This chain joins TRBV9 and TRBJ2-1; 9 bases align to TRBD2. The V gene end was trimmed by 0 bases and the J gene end by 4 bases; junction bases not matched to a gene: 11. The germline V gene encodes CDR1 SGDLS and CDR2 YYNGEE. The CDR3 length is 18 residues.

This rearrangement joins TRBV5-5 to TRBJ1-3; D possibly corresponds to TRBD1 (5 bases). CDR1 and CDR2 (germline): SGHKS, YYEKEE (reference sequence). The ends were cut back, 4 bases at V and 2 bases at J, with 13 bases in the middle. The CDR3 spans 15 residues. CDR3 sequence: CASSPEWGAGNTIYF. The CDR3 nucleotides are TGTGCCAGCAGCCCGGAGTGGGGGGCTGGAAACACCATATATTTT.

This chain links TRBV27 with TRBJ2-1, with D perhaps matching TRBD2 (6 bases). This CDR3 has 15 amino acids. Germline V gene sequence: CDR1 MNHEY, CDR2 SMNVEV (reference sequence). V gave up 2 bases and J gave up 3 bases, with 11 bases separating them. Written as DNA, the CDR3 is TGTGCCAGCAGTTTAGCGGGGAGGAACTACAATGAGCAGTTCTTC. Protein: CASSLAGRNYNEQFF.

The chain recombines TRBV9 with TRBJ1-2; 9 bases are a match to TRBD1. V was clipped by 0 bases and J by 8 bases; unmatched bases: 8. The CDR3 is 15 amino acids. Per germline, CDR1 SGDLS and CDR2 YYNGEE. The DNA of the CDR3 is TGTGCCAGCAGCGTAGGGACAGGGGTATTGATCGGCTACACCTTC. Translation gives CASSVGTGVLIGYTF.

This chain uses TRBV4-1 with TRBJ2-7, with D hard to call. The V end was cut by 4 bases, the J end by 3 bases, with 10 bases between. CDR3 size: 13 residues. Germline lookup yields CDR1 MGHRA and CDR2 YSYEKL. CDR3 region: CASSLTRDYEQYF. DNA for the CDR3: TGCGCCAGCAGCCTTACCCGCGACTACGAGCAGTACTTC.

The CDR3 here is CASSLRDRPYSNQPQHF. CDR3 nucleotides: TGTGCCAGCAGTTTACGAGACAGACCATATAGCAATCAGCCCCAGCATTTT. The chain carries TRBV6-7 and TRBJ1-5; D possibly corresponds to TRBD1 (5 bases). TRBV6-7 is marked as an open reading frame, function uncertain. The germline V and J ends were trimmed by 4 bases and 0 bases, with 16 bases remaining between them. The CDR3 is 17 residues long.

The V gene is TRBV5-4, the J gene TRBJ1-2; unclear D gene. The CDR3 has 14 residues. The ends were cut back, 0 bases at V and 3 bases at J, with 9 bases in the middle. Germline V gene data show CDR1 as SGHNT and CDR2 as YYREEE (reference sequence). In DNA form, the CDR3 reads TGTGCCAGCAGCTTGGCCGGGTCATACTATGGCTACACCTTC. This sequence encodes CASSLAGSYYGYTF. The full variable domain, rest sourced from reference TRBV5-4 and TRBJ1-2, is ETGVTQSPTHLIKTRGQQVTLRCSSQSGHNTVSWYQQALGQGPQFIFQYYREEENGRGNFPPRFSGLQFPNYSSELNVNALELDDSALYLCASSLAGSYYGYTFGSGTRLTVV.

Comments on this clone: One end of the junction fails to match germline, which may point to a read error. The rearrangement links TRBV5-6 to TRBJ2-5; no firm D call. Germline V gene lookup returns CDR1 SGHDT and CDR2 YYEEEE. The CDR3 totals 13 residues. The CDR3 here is CASSLFYKEAQYF. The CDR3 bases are TGTGCCAGCAGCTTGTTTTATAAAGAGGCCCAGTACTTC.

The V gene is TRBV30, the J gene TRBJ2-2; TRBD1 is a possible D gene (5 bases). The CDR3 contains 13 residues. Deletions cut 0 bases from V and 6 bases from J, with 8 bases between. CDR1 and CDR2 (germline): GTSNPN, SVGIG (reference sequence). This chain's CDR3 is CAWSVRTPGELFF. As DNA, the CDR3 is TGTGCCTGGAGTGTAAGGACACCCGGGGAGCTGTTTTTT.

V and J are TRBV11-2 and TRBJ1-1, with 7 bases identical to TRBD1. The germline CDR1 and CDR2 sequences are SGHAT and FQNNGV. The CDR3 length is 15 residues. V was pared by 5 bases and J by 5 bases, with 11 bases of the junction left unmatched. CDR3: CASSPDRQGWTEAFF. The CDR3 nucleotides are TGTGCCAGCAGCCCGGATCGACAGGGATGGACTGAAGCTTTCTTT. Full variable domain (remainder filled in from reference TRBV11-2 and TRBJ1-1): EAGVAQSPRYKIIEKRQSVAFWCNPISGHATLYWYQQILGQGPKLLIQFQNNGVVDDSQLPKDRFSAERLKGVDSTLKIQPAKLEDSAVYLCASSPDRQGWTEAFFGQGTRLTVV.

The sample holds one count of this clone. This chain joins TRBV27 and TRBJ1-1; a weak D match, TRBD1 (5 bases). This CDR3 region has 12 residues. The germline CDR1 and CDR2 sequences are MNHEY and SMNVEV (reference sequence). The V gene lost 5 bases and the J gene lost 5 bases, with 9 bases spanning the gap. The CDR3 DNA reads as TGTGCCAGCAGTGGGGCAGTGACTGAAGCTTTCTTT. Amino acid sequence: CASSGAVTEAFF.

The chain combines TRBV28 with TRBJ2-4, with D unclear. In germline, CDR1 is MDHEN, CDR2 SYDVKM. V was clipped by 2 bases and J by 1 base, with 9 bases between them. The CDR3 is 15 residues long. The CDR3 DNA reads TGTGCCAGCAGTTTACCAGGTGATGCCAAAAACATTCAGTACTTC. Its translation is CASSLPGDAKNIQYF.

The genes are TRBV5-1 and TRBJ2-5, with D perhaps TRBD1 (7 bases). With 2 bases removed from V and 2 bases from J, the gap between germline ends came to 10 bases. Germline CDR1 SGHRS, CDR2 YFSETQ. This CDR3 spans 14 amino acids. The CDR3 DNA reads TGCGCCAGCAGCTTCCAGGGGGGACAAGAGACCCAGTACTTC. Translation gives CASSFQGGQETQYF.

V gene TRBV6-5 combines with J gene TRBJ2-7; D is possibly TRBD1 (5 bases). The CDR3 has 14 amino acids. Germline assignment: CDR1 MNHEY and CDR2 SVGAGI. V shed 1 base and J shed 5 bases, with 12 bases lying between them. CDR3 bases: TGTGCCAGCAGTTACTTCCAGGGTATAGACGAGCAGTACTTC. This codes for CASSYFQGIDEQYF.

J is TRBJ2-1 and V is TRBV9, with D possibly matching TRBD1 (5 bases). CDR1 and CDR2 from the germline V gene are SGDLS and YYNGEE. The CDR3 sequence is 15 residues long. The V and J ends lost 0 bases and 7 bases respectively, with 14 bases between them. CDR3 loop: CASSVGYRNQNEQFF. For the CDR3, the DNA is TGTGCCAGCAGCGTAGGTTACAGGAACCAAAATGAGCAGTTCTTC.

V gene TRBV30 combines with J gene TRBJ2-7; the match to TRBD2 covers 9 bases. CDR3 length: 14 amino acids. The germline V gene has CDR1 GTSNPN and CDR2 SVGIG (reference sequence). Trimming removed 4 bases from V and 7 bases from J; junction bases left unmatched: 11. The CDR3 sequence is CAWTGGRADKEQYF. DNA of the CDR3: TGTGCCTGGACTGGCGGGAGGGCCGATAAGGAGCAGTACTTC. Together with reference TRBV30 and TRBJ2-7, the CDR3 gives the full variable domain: SQTIHQWPATLVQPVGSPLSLECTVEGTSNPNLYWYRQAAGRGLQLLFYSVGIGQISSEVPQNLSASRPQDRQFILSSKKLLLSDSGFYLCAWTGGRADKEQYFGPGTRLTVT.

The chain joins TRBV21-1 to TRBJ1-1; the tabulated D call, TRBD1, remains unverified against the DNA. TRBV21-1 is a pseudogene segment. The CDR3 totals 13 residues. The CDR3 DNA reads TGTGCCAGCAGAGAAACAGGGAGAGCTGAAGCTTTCTTT. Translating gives CASRETGRAEAFF.

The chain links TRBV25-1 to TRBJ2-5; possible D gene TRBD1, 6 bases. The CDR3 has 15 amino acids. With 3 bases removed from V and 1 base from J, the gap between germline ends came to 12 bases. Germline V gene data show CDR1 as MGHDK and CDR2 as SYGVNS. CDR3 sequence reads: CASSDADSSQETQYF. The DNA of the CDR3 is TGTGCCAGCAGTGACGCGGACAGTTCCCAAGAGACCCAGTACTTC.

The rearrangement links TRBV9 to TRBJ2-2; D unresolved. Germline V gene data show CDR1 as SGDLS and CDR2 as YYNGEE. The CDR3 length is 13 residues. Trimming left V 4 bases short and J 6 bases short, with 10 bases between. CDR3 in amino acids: CASSPMGPGELFF. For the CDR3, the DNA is TGTGCCAGCAGCCCCATGGGCCCCGGGGAGCTGTTTTTT.

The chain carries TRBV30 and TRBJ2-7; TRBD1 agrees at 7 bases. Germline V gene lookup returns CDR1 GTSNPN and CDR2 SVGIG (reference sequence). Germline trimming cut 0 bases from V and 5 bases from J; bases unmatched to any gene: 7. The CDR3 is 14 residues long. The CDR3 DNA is TGTGCCTGGAGTGTAGGGCAGGGGGTAAACGAGCAGTACTTC. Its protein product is CAWSVGQGVNEQYF.

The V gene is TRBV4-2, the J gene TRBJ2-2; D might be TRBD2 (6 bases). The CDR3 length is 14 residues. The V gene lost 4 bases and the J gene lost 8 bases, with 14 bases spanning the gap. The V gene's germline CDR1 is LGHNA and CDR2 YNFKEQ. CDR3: CASSLLVAGGELFF. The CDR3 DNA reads TGTGCCAGCAGCCTCCTTGTTGCGGGGGGGGAGCTGTTTTTT.

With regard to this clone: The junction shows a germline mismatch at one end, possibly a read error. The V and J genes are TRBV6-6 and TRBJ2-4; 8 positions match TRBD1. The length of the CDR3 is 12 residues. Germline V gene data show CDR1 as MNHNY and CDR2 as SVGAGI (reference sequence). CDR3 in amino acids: CASSPTGTGVHF. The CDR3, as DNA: TGTGCCAGCAGTCCCACAGGGACAGGCGTCCACTTC.

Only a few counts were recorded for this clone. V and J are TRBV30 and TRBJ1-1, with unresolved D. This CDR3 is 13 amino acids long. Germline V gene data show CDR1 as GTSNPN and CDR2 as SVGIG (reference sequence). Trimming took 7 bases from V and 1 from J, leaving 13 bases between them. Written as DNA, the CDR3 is TGTGCCTTTTGGGGAGGGCCGAACACTGAAGCTTTCTTT. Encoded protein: CAFWGGPNTEAFF.

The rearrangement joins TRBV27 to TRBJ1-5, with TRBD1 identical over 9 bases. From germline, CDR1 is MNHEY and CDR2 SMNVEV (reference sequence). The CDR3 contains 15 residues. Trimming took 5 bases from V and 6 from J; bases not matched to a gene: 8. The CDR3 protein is CASSVGTGIGQPQHF. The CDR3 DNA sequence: TGTGCCAGCAGTGTAGGGACAGGGATCGGTCAGCCCCAGCATTTT.